The sequence of this TCR beta chain was determined in a study of cytomegalovirus exposure and HLA in healthy donors. Regarding the study as a whole: When analyzed later, the rates of TCR association showed variation by HLA locus, with DRB1 the most and HLA-C the fewest.

Germline V CDR1 and CDR2: PRHDT, FYEKMQ (reference sequence). V was pared by 3 bases and J by 1 base, with 9 bases between. The CDR3 is made up of 15 amino acids. PCR used 60 Vbeta primers and 13 Jbeta primers. TCRdb's copy holds only in-frame clones and misses some; the assay was immunoSEQ multiplex PCR. The table has 130,000 to 150,000 clones, 79% seen once. This clone has only one observation. Antigen specificity is unknown. The sequence was obtained from a woman between 35 and 50 years old in good health and CMV-seropositive. V and J are TRBV13 and TRBJ2-2; the D gene is possibly TRBD1 (5 bases). The sample was PBMCs. CDR3 nucleotides: TGTGCCAGCAGCTTTCCCCAGGGGAACACCGGGGAGCTGTTTTTT. Protein sequence: CASSFPQGNTGELFF. The whole variable domain, remainder taken from reference TRBV13 and TRBJ2-2, is AAGVIQSPRHLIKEKRETATLKCYPIPRHDTVYWYQQGPGQDPQFLISFYEKMQSDKGSIPDRFSAQQFSDYHSELNMSSLELGDSALYFCASSFPQGNTGELFFGEGSRLTVL.